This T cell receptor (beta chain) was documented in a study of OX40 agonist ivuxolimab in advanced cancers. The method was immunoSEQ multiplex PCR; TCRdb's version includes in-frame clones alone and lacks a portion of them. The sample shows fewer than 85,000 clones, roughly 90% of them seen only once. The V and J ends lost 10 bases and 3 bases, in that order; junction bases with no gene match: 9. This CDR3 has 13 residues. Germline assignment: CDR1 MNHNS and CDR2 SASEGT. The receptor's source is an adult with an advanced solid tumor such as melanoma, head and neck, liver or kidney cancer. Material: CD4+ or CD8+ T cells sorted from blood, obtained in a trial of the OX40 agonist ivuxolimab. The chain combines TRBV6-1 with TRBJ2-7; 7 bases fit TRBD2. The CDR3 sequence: CATSSSGIYEQYF. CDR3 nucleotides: TGTGCCACATCTTCCAGCGGGATCTACGAGCAGTACTTC.